These 18 T cell receptor beta chains were all obtained from the same sample, sequenced in a study of T cell changes during pregnancy in multiple sclerosis. Method: immunoSEQ multiplex PCR; TCRdb's copy keeps in-frame clones and lacks some. There are about 52,000 clones in the sample; around 92% occur only once, and approximately 0.18% lies in the top ten. This material consisted of CD4+ T cells from peripheral blood mononuclear cells, taken after pregnancy. The receptors originated from a female donor in good health, enrolled as a control in a pregnancy study.

The chain recombines TRBV19 with TRBJ2-5, with 8 positions matching TRBD1. Germline V CDR1 and CDR2: LNHDA, SQIVND (reference sequence). The CDR3 has 15 amino acids. The V and J ends lost 7 bases and 2 bases, in that order; junction bases with no gene match: 9. The CDR3 reads CASKWTGQIQETQYF. DNA of the CDR3: TGTGCCAGTAAATGGACAGGGCAGATTCAAGAGACCCAGTACTTC.

The CDR3 DNA follows: TGTGCCAGCAGCACAAGTCCCCTGACAGGATGGGATGATGGCTACACCTTC. This sequence encodes CASSTSPLTGWDDGYTF. The chain links TRBV9 to TRBJ1-2; D may be TRBD1 (6 bases). Trimming removed 4 bases at V and 6 bases at J, with 25 bases between. CDR1 and CDR2 from the germline V gene are SGDLS and YYNGEE. This CDR3 has 17 amino acids.

The chain combines TRBV29-1 with TRBJ2-7; no firm D call. The CDR3 contains 13 residues. V was cut by 0 bases and J by 1 base, with 7 bases left in between. Germline V lookup: CDR1 SQVTM, CDR2 ANQGSEA. CDR3 nucleotide sequence: TGCAGCGTTGAAGATCCCATGTCCTACGAGCAGTACTTC. Protein sequence: CSVEDPMSYEQYF.

The rearrangement links TRBV28 to TRBJ2-5, with D hard to call. Germline V gene sequence: CDR1 MDHEN, CDR2 SYDVKM. V was pared by 2 bases and J by 5 bases, with 3 bases between. This CDR3 is 11 amino acids long. The CDR3 loop reads CASSLEETQYF. Here the CDR3 DNA reads TGTGCCAGCAGTTTAGAGGAGACCCAGTACTTC.

The gene calls are TRBV6-1 and TRBJ1-3; D remains ambiguous. Deletions cut 8 bases from V and 0 bases from J, with 11 bases between. The length of the CDR3 is 14 residues. In germline, CDR1 is MNHNS, CDR2 SASEGT. The DNA of the CDR3 is TGTGCCAGCTATCTACTCAACTCTGGAAACACCATATATTTT. Residues: CASYLLNSGNTIYF.

The chain combines TRBV19 with TRBJ2-3, with 9 bases lining up with TRBD2. The CDR3 spans 15 residues. V trimming: 5 bases; J trimming: 1 base; junction bases outside the gene matches: 4. Germline assignment: CDR1 LNHDA and CDR2 SQIVND (reference sequence). CDR3 DNA sequence: TGTGCCAGTAGTGGGAAGCGGGGGGGCACAGATACGCAGTATTTT. Protein: CASSGKRGGTDTQYF.

This chain's CDR3 is CASSPAQSNQPQHF. As DNA, the CDR3 is TGCGCCAGCAGTCCCGCGCAAAGCAATCAGCCCCAGCATTTT. The genes are TRBV10-1 and TRBJ1-5; D unclear. The V end was cut by 5 bases, the J end by 1 base, with 9 bases between. Germline V gene sequence: CDR1 WNHNN, CDR2 SYGVQD (reference sequence). The CDR3 has 14 amino acids.

The CDR3 sequence: CASSYSDGRPYEQYF. The CDR3 DNA reads TGTGCCAGCAGTTATTCCGACGGGAGGCCCTACGAGCAGTACTTC. The gene calls are TRBV6-5 and TRBJ2-7; 7 bases line up with TRBD2. CDR3 length: 15 amino acids. Germline CDR1 is MNHEY and CDR2 is SVGAGI. After removal of 3 bases from V and 2 bases from J, the junction contained 7 bases not matched to a gene.

This chain links TRBV7-3 with TRBJ2-7; weak D call: TRBD2 (5 bases). Per the germline V gene, CDR1 is SGHTA and CDR2 is FQGTGA. There are 15 residues in the CDR3. Between the trimmed V and J ends, which lost 5 bases and 5 bases, there was a span of 19 bases. The CDR3 loop reads CASSTGIPGSNEQYF. Written as DNA, the CDR3 is TGTGCCAGCAGCACGGGGATCCCAGGTAGCAACGAGCAGTACTTC.

The rearrangement uses TRBV2 and TRBJ1-4; no firm D call. V lost 6 bases and J 14 bases, leaving 16 bases between the germline ends. CDR1 is SNHLY and CDR2 is FYNNEI in the germline V gene. The length of the CDR3 is 12 residues. CDR3 coding DNA: TGTGCCAGCAGGGCAGGTTCGAAGGTCCTGTTTTTT. Its translation is CASRAGSKVLFF.

CDR3 DNA: TGTGCCACCAGCAGAGAGAGAAGCCCAAACACTGAAGCTTTCTTT. This sequence encodes CATSRERSPNTEAFF. The chain recombines TRBV15 with TRBJ1-1; D is unclear. V lost 0 bases and J 2 bases, leaving 10 bases between the germline ends. CDR1 is LNHNV and CDR2 is YYDKDF in the germline V gene (reference sequence). The CDR3 loop spans 15 amino acids.

The chain uses TRBV4-3 and TRBJ2-2; 8 nucleotides match TRBD1. Losses at the gene ends were 4 bases for V and 2 bases for J; bases not matched to a gene: 9. The length of the CDR3 is 17 residues. Per the germline V gene, CDR1 is LGHNA and CDR2 is YSLEER. CDR3 loop: CASSLGTGQRNTGELFF. CDR3 bases: TGCGCCAGCAGCCTGGGGACAGGCCAAAGAAACACCGGGGAGCTGTTTTTT.

The chain has TRBV18 and TRBJ1-1; maybe TRBD1 (6 bases). Trimming took 2 bases from V and 5 from J, leaving 15 bases between them. CDR1 and CDR2 (germline): KGHSH, LQKENI. CDR3 length: 15 amino acids. The CDR3 region has the DNA TGTGCCAGCTCACCATCTAGCCGACAGGAAACTGAAGCTTTCTTT. Its protein is CASSPSSRQETEAFF.

This rearrangement joins TRBV29-1 to TRBJ1-2, with D unresolved. The CDR3 is 13 residues long. V was trimmed by 4 bases and J by 4 bases, leaving 13 bases between them. Germline V gene data show CDR1 as SQVTM and CDR2 as ANQGSEA. The CDR3, as DNA: TGCAGCGTTGGGATGCGGAGTTTCTATGGCTACACCTTC. Encoded protein: CSVGMRSFYGYTF.

The chain combines TRBV4-3 with TRBJ2-1, with 8 bases that match TRBD1. V dropped 3 bases and J dropped 7; count of bases not matched to a gene: 14. Germline lookup yields CDR1 LGHNA and CDR2 YSLEER. The CDR3 consists of 17 residues. This chain's CDR3 is CASSQWFGQGAMNEQFF. The CDR3 DNA reads TGCGCCAGCAGCCAGTGGTTCGGGCAGGGGGCGATGAATGAGCAGTTCTTC.

This clone was detected only a few times. CDR3 loop: CASSLGGGANQPQHF. DNA for the CDR3: TGTGCCAGCAGTTTAGGCGGGGGGGCCAATCAGCCCCAGCATTTT. This chain joins TRBV28 and TRBJ1-5; maybe TRBD1 (6 bases). CDR1 is MDHEN and CDR2 is SYDVKM in the germline V gene. V dropped 2 bases and J dropped 3 bases, with 11 bases sitting between them. CDR3 length: 15 residues.

The rearrangement links TRBV27 to TRBJ1-2, with TRBD1 matching over 7 bases. Germline loops: CDR1 MNHEY, CDR2 SMNVEV (reference sequence). J was trimmed by 4 bases and V by 0 bases; bases with no gene match: 2. The CDR3 has 14 amino acids. CDR3 nucleotide sequence: TGTGCCAGCAGTTTATCGACAGGGCTCTATGGCTACACCTTC. It translates to CASSLSTGLYGYTF.

The chain employs TRBV9 and TRBJ1-4; 9 bases line up with TRBD1. The V gene's germline CDR1 is SGDLS and CDR2 YYNGEE. This CDR3 is built from 17 residues. V trimming: 4 bases; J trimming: 8 bases; junction bases outside the gene matches: 15. The CDR3 DNA follows: TGTGCCAGCAGCCCCGAGACAGGGGGGGGTTCTTGGGAAAAACTGTTTTTT. As protein: CASSPETGGGSWEKLFF.